The 22 T cell receptor beta chains below all came from one sample that was sequenced in a study of T-cell reconstitution after alpha-beta-depleted transplantation in children. Preparation of the TCRbeta library involved a method that used unique molecular identifiers. TCRdb analysed the PCR reads with MiXCR anew, one entry per CDR3 protein. The data contain 100,000 to 120,000 distinct CDR3 sequences, about 9.3% of them singletons. The starting material was PBMCs from the stem cell graft donor, obtained from the stem cell graft. All receptors derive from a human donor who donated a stem cell graft to a child with acute lymphoblastic leukemia.

This clonotype was detected only a few times. The rearrangement joins TRBV27 to TRBJ1-1, with D perhaps matching TRBD1 (5 bases). V lost 1 base and J lost 4, with 10 bases in between. The CDR3 loop spans 14 amino acids. Germline CDR1 is MNHEY and CDR2 is SMNVEV (reference sequence). CDR3 residues: CASSLLRGVTEAFF. CDR3 DNA sequence: TGTGCCAGCAGTTTATTGAGGGGAGTCACTGAAGCTTTCTTT.

This clonotype was seen repeatedly, ten times or more. The gene calls are TRBV7-2 and TRBJ1-2; D is unclear. There are 14 residues in the CDR3. Germline CDR1 is SGHTA and CDR2 is FQGNSA. The V end was cut by 1 base, the J end by 3 bases, with 9 bases between. The CDR3 DNA reads TGTGCCAGCAGCTTAGAGCGGATCTACTATGGCTACACCTTC. This sequence encodes CASSLERIYYGYTF.

This clonotype came up many times. The chain combines TRBV5-5 with TRBJ2-5, with 9 bases fitting TRBD1. V lost 5 bases, J lost 5 bases, and 13 bases stayed unmatched. CDR3 size: 16 residues. Per germline, CDR1 SGHKS and CDR2 YYEKEE (reference sequence). CDR3 nucleotides: TGTGCCAGCAGTCGACTCCGGGACAGGGCTGGGGAGACCCAGTACTTC. Translated, it gives CASSRLRDRAGETQYF. The full variable domain, in which reference TRBV5-5 and TRBJ2-5 provide the parts outside the CDR3, is DAGVTQSPTHLIKTRGQQVTLRCSPISGHKSVSWYQQVLGQGPQFIFQYYEKEERGRGNFPDRFSARQFPNYSSELNVNALLLGDSALYLCASSRLRDRAGETQYFGPGTRLLVL.

This clonotype has a count of ten or more. V usage is TRBV12-3 or TRBV12-4 and J usage is TRBJ1-1; 9 bases line up with TRBD1. Trimming removed 2 bases from V and 5 bases from J; junction bases left unmatched: 12. CDR3 length: 17 residues. The CDR3 DNA reads TGTGCCAGCAGTTTATTCGTAGGGACAGGGATTTTTACTGAAGCTTTCTTT. Translation gives CASSLFVGTGIFTEAFF.

There are many counts of this clonotype. The CDR3 loop is CASSVLPQREGTDTQYF. The CDR3 region has the DNA TGTGCCAGCAGCGTATTGCCTCAGCGGGAGGGCACAGATACGCAGTATTTT. This chain joins TRBV9 and TRBJ2-3, with 9 bases fitting TRBD2. CDR1 SGDLS and CDR2 YYNGEE come from the germline V gene. V was clipped by 1 base and J by 1 base; unmatched bases: 7. The CDR3 loop spans 17 amino acids.

This clonotype was counted ten times or more. Relative to the germline gene, one junction end is altered; a read error may explain this. The J gene is TRBJ2-1, the V gene TRBV7-2; 8 bases align to TRBD1. The CDR3 contains 11 residues. Germline-derived CDR1 and CDR2 are SGHTA and FQGNSA. The CDR3 bases are TGTGCCAGCCTCGACGGCGGACAGGGAATCTTC. Residues: CASLDGGQGIF.

This clonotype was detected many times. Germline and junction disagree at one end, which may indicate a read error. The rearrangement uses TRBV7-9 and TRBJ1-2; TRBD1 matches 9 bases. The CDR3 spans 14 residues. Germline loops: CDR1 SEHNR, CDR2 FQNEAQ (reference sequence). CDR3 sequence reads: CASSLGTGNYGYTF. CDR3 nucleotides: TGTGCCAGCAGTTTAGGGACAGGGAACTATGGCTACACCTTC.

This clonotype was seen at least ten times. CDR3 bases: TGTGCCAGCAGTGACCCGGAGCCGTACGAGCAGTACTTC. It yields the protein CASSDPEPYEQYF. The chain recombines TRBV25-1 with TRBJ2-7; D gene unclear. Trimming removed 3 bases at V and 4 bases at J, with 10 bases between. The CDR3 is made up of 13 amino acids. Looked up from germline, CDR1 is MGHDK and CDR2 is SYGVNS.

There are many counts of this clonotype. CDR3 DNA sequence: TGTGCCAGCAGTTTGGAGGGGGCCGGCTACACCTTC. The encoded protein is CASSLEGAGYTF. The chain uses TRBV12-3 or TRBV12-4 and TRBJ1-2; 7 bases match TRBD1. CDR3 length equals 12 residues. V was clipped by 3 bases and J by 8 bases; unmatched bases: 3.

In this sample, this clonotype turned up many times. The chain uses TRBV7-2 and TRBJ2-1; tentatively, D is TRBD1 (5 bases). Germline CDR1 and CDR2: SGHTA and FQGNSA. This CDR3 is 16 amino acids long. The ends were cut back, 3 bases at V and 1 base at J, with 13 bases in the middle. Here the CDR3 reads CASSFHPDTSYNEQFF. The DNA for the CDR3 is TGTGCCAGCAGCTTCCACCCGGACACTTCCTACAATGAGCAGTTCTTC.

This clonotype was recorded many times. The chain combines TRBV5-1 with TRBJ1-2, with unresolved D. Germline V gene sequence: CDR1 SGHRS, CDR2 YFSETQ. V lost 5 bases and J lost 0, with 11 bases in between. The CDR3 covers 14 residues. The CDR3 loop reads CASRVSGANYGYTF. CDR3 DNA sequence: TGCGCCAGCAGAGTGAGCGGGGCTAACTATGGCTACACCTTC.

The chain uses TRBV20-1 and TRBJ2-3; TRBD2 agrees at 13 bases. Looked up from germline, CDR1 is DFQATT and CDR2 is SNEGSKA (reference sequence). V lost 4 bases, J lost 3 bases, and 10 bases stayed unmatched. The CDR3 is 17 amino acids. The DNA of the CDR3 is TGCAGTGCTATAGGACTAGCGGGGGTCCTTGGTACAGATACGCAGTATTTT. As protein: CSAIGLAGVLGTDTQYF.

The chain recombines TRBV20-1 with TRBJ2-3; no clear D. With 5 bases removed from V and 1 base from J, the gap between germline ends came to 16 bases. Germline lookup yields CDR1 DFQATT and CDR2 SNEGSKA (reference sequence). This CDR3 contains 15 residues. CDR3 in DNA: TGCAGTGCTGACTGGACGGCAGAGGGCACAGATACGCAGTATTTT. Its translation is CSADWTAEGTDTQYF.

This clonotype was seen many times. The chain has TRBV12-3 or TRBV12-4 and TRBJ1-6, with D possibly TRBD1 on 6 matching bases. V lost 3 bases and J lost 9, with 12 bases in between. This CDR3 contains 14 residues. The CDR3 reads CASSFGGLRSPLHF. CDR3 DNA sequence: TGTGCCAGCAGTTTCGGGGGGCTACGTTCACCCCTCCACTTT.

Turning to this clonotype: A much larger clone sits a single nucleotide away, making a read error possible. The chain recombines TRBV6-2 or TRBV6-3 with TRBJ1-1, with D maybe TRBD1 (5 bases). Germline CDR1 is MNHEY and CDR2 is SVGEGT. Trimming shortened V by 5 bases and J by 0 bases, and 13 bases separated the two germline ends. This CDR3 has 15 residues. Here the CDR3 DNA reads TGTGCCAGCAGTCCCCGCGGGACGCTGAACACTGAAGCTTTCTTT. Protein: CASSPRGTLNTEAFF.

Sample share makes this clonotype medium-sized. The rearrangement joins TRBV5-1 to TRBJ1-3; D is ambiguous. The CDR3 has 16 amino acids. Germline CDR1 and CDR2: SGHRS and YFSETQ. The V gene lost 4 bases and the J gene lost 0 bases, with 14 bases spanning the gap. The CDR3 DNA reads TGCGCCAGCAGCGATAATGTGGGGAGCTCTGGAAACACCATATATTTT. Its translation is CASSDNVGSSGNTIYF.

The table lists this clonotype with many counts. The V gene is TRBV28, the J gene TRBJ1-5; D possibly corresponds to TRBD1 (6 bases). In germline, CDR1 is MDHEN, CDR2 SYDVKM. The V end lost 3 bases, the J end lost 3 bases, and 9 bases lay between the germline ends. This CDR3 is 14 amino acids long. The CDR3 reads CASSFAGVNQPQHF. For the CDR3, the DNA is TGTGCCAGCAGTTTTGCAGGGGTCAATCAGCCCCAGCATTTT.

This clonotype has at least ten counts. This chain joins TRBV12-3 or TRBV12-4 and TRBJ2-3; unclear D gene. This CDR3 is built from 12 residues. V gave up 6 bases and J gave up 1 base, with 5 bases separating them. CDR3 coding DNA: TGTGCCAGCAGCTTCCGCACAGATACGCAGTATTTT. As protein: CASSFRTDTQYF.

This clonotype was counted at least ten times. J is TRBJ2-7 and V is TRBV4-3, with D possibly matching TRBD2 (6 bases). The CDR3 consists of 18 residues. Trimming stripped 1 base from V and 4 bases from J, with 23 bases between. From germline, CDR1 is LGHNA and CDR2 YSLEER. Written as DNA, the CDR3 is TGCGCCAGCAGCCAAGCCTTAGCAAACCGGGACTTTTATTACGAGCAGTACTTC. It encodes CASSQALANRDFYYEQYF.

The chain links TRBV15 to TRBJ1-2; a possible D gene is TRBD1 (6 bases). The CDR3 sequence is 20 residues long. The germline V and J ends were trimmed by 0 bases and 4 bases, with 27 bases remaining between them. CDR1 and CDR2 from the germline V gene are LNHNV and YYDKDF (reference sequence). The CDR3 loop reads CATSRDTGTTFSPILYGYTF. CDR3 coding DNA: TGTGCCACCAGCAGAGATACTGGGACAACATTCAGTCCTATTCTCTATGGCTACACCTTC.

This clonotype was found many times. V gene TRBV6-1 combines with J gene TRBJ2-5, with a weak D call TRBD2 (6 bases). The CDR3 has 15 residues. With 7 bases removed from V and 4 bases from J, the gap between germline ends came to 19 bases. Germline V gives CDR1 MNHNS, CDR2 SASEGT. The CDR3, as DNA: TGTGCCAGCACTGCTTTGAGGGGAGGAGGAGAGACCCAGTACTTC. It yields the protein CASTALRGGGETQYF.

This clonotype was counted at least ten times. An end of the junction does not agree with germline; a read error may underlie this. This rearrangement joins TRBV15 to TRBJ1-1; no clear D gene. Germline V lookup: CDR1 LNHNV, CDR2 YYDKDF (reference sequence). The CDR3 runs to 14 residues. CDR3 in amino acids: CATSRQEMKTEAFF. CDR3 bases: TGTGCCACCAGCAGGCAAGAGATGAAGACTGAAGCTTTCTTT.